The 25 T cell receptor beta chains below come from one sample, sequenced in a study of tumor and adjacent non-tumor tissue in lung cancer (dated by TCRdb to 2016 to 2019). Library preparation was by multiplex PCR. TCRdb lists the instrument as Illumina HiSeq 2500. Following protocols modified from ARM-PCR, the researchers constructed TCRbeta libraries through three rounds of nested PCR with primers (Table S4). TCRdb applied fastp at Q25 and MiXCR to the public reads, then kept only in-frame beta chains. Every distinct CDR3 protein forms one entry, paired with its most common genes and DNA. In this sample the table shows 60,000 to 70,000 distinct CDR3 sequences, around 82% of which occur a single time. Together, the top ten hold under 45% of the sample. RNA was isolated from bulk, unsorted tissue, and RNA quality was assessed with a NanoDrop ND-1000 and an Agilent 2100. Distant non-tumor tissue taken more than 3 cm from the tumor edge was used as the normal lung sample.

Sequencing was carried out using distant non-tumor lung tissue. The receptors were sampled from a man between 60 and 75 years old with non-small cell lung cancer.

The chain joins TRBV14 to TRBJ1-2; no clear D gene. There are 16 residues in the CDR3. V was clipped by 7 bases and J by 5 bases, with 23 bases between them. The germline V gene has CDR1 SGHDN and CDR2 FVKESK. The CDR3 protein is CASNPTSSTSWYGYTF. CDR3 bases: TGTGCCAGCAACCCAACGTCTTCAACGTCGTGGTATGGCTACACCTTC.

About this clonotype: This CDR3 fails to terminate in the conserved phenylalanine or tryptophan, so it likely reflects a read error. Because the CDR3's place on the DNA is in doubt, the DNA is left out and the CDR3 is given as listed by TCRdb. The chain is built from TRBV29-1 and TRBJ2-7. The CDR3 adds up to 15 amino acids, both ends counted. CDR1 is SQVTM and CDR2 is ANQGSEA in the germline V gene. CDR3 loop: CSIEDRERGSYEQYY.

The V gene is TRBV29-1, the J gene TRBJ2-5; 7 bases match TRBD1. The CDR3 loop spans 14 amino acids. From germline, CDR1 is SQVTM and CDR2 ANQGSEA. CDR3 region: CGTEDRAYQETQYF. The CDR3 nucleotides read TGCGGCACTGAAGACAGGGCGTACCAAGAGACCCAGTACTTC.

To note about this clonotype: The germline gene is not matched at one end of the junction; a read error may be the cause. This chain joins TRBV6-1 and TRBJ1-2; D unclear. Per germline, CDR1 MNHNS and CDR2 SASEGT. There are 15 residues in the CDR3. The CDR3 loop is CASTFSRRIDYGYTF. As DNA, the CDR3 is TGTGCCAGCACTTTCTCTCGGCGTATTGACTATGGATACACCTTC.

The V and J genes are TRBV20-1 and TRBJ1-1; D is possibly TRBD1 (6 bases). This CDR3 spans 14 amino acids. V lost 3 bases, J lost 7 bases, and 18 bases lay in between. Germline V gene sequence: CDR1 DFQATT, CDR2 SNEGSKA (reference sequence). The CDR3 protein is CSASYRAVALEAFF. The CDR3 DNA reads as TGCAGTGCTAGTTACAGGGCGGTAGCCCTTGAAGCTTTCTTT.

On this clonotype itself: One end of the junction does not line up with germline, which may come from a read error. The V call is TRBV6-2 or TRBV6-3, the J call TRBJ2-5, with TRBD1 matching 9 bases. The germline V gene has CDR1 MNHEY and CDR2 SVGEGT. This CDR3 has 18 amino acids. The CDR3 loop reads CASSYSSIPGQGFETHYF. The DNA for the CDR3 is TGTGCCAGCAGTTACTCGAGCATCCCGGGACAGGGATTCGAGACCCACTACTTC.

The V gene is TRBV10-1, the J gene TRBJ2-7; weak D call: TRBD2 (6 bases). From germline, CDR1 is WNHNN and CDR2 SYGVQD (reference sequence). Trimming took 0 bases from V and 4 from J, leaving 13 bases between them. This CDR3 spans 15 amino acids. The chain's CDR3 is CASSESLGLAYEQYF. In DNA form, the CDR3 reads TGCGCCAGCAGTGAGTCTTTAGGGCTAGCGTACGAGCAGTACTTC.

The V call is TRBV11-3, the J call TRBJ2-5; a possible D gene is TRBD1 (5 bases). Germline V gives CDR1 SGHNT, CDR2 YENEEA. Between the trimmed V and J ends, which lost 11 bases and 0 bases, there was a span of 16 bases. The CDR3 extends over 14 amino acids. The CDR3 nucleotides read TGTGCCTGCAACAAGGACACGTACCAAGAGACCCAGTACTTC. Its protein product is CACNKDTYQETQYF.

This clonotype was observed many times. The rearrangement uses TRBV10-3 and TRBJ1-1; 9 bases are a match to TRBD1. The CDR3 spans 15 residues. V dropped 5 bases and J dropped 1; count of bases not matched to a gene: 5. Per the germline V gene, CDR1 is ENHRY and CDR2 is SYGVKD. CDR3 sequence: CAISTPGQGNTEAFF. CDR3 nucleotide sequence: TGTGCCATCAGTACTCCGGGACAGGGGAACACTGAAGCTTTCTTT.

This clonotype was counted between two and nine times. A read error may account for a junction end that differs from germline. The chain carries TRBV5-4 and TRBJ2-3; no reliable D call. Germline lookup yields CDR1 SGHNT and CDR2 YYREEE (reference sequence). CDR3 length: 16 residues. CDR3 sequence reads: CAGSPIEPEPGDTQYF. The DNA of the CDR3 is TGTGCCGGCAGCCCTATCGAGCCTGAGCCGGGAGATACGCAGTATTTT.

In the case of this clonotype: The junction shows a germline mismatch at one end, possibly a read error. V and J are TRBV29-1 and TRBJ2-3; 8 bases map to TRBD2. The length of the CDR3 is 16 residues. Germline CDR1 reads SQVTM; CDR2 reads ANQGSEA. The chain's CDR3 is CGVGAGDIGGTDTQYF. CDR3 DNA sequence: TGCGGCGTTGGAGCGGGAGACATTGGAGGCACAGATACGCAGTATTTT.

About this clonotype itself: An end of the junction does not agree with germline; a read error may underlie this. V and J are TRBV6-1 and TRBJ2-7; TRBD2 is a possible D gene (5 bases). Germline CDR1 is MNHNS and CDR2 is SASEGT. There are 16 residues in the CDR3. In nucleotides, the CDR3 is TGTGCCGGCAGTGAATCGGTCGGGGAGATCTTCTACAAGCAGTACTTC. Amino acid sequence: CAGSESVGEIFYKQYF.

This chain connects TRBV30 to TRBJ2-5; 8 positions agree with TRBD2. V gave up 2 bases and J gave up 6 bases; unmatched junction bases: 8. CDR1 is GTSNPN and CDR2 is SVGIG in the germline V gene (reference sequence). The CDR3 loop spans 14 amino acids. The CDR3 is CAWSCLAGAKTQYF. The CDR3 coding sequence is TGTGCCTGGAGTTGCCTAGCGGGTGCGAAGACCCAGTACTTC.

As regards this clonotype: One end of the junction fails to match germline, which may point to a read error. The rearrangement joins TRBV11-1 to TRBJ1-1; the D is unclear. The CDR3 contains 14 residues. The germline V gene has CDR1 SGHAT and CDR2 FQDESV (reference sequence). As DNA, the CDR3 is TGTGCCAGTAGCTTGGGAACGGGCTTGTTTGGAGCTTTCTTT. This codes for CASSLGTGLFGAFF.

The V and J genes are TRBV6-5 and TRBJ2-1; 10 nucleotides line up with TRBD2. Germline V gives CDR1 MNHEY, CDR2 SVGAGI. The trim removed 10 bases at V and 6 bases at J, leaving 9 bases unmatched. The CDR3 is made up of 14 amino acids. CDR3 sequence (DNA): TGTGCCAACAGGGGCAGCGGGAGGGCCAATGAGCAGTTCTTC. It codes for CANRGSGRANEQFF.

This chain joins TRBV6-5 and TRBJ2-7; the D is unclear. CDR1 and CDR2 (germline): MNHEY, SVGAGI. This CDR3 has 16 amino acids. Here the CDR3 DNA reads TGTGTCAGGAGTTACTCCGGGCCGTTCCAACGTTTCGAGCAGTACTTC. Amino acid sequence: CVRSYSGPFQRFEQYF.

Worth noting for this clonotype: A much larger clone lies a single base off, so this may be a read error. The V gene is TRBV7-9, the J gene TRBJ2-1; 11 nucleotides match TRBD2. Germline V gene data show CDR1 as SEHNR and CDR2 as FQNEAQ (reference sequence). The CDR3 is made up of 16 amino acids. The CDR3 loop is CASTKGTSGSYNGQFF. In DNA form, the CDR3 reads TGTGCCAGCACCAAAGGGACTAGCGGCTCCTACAATGGGCAGTTCTTC.

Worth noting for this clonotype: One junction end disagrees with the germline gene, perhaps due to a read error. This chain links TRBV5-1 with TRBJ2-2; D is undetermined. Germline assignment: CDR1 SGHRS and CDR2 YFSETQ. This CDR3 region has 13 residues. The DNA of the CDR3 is TGCGCAAGCAGCTCGGGTCGGATCGGGGAGCTGTTTTTT. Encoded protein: CASSSGRIGELFF. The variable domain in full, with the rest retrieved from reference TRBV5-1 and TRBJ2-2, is KAGVTQTPRYLIKTRGQQVTLSCSPISGHRSVSWYQQTPGQGLQFLFEYFSETQRNKGNFPGRFSGRQFSNSRSEMNVSTLELGDSALYLCASSSGRIGELFFGEGSRLTVL.

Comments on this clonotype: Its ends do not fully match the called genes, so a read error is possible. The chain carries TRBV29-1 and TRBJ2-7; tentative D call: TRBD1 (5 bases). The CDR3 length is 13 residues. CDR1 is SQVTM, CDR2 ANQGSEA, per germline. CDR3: CGVVGVQVGEQYF. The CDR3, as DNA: TGCGGCGTTGTAGGTGTACAGGTCGGCGAGCAGTACTTC.

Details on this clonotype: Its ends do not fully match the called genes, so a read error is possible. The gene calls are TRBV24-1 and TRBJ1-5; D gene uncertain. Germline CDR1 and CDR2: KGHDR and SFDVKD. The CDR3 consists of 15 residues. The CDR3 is CATSDPAVSDQSQHF. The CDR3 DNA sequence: TGTGCCACCAGTGACCCGGCAGTTTCAGATCAGTCCCAGCATTTT.

CDR3 coding DNA: TGTGCCAGGAGCCCGTCCCGGGGCAAAGAGGCTCAGTACTTC. It specifies CARSPSRGKEAQYF. The V call is TRBV6-5, the J call TRBJ2-5, with D perhaps given as TRBD1 or TRBD2 (5 bases each). This CDR3 is built from 14 residues. Looked up from germline, CDR1 is MNHEY and CDR2 is SVGAGI. Trimming cost V 9 bases and J 11 bases, with 25 bases left between them.

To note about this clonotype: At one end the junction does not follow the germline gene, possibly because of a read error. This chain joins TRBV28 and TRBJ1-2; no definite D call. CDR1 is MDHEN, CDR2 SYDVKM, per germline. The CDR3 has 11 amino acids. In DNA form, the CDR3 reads TGTGCCAGCGGAGCGACCTATGGTTACACCTTC. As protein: CASGATYGYTF.

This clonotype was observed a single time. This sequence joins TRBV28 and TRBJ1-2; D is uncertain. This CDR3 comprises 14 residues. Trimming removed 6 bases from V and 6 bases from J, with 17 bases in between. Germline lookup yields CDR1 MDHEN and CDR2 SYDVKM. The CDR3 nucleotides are TGTGCCAGCAGGCCACTGGGTACCAAAAATGGCTACACCTTC. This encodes CASRPLGTKNGYTF.

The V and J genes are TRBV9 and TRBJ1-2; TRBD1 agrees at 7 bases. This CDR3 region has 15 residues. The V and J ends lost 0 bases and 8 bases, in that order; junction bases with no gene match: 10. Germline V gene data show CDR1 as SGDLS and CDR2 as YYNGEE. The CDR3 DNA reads TGTGCCAGCAGCGTAGGGACAGGACCTCCGGGAGGCTACACCTTC. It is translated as CASSVGTGPPGGYTF.

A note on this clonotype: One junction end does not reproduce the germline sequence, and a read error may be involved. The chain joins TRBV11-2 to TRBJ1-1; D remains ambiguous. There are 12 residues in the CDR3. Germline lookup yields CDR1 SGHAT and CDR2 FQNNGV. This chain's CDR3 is CVSSLKNTEVFF. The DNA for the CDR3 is TGTGTCAGCAGCTTAAAGAACACTGAAGTTTTCTTT.